The rows below give T cell receptor beta chains drawn from one sample of a study of CD8 T cells in ankylosing spondylitis. One entry per CDR3 protein, called by TCRdb with MiXCR from the 5' RACE reads. The sample contains about 350,000 distinct CDR3 sequences, 20% of which appear only once. The sequenced sample was blood, either unsorted or a sorted T cell fraction (not recorded which). These receptors all stem from a male donor with ankylosing spondylitis or in good health (not recorded which). CDR3s include the opening cysteine and the closing phenylalanine or tryptophan. Each record gives: D gene, clone size, V gene, J gene, CDR3 DNA, CDR3 protein. D genes are given only for firm matches. Rows give clone size only sometimes, using once, few, many, or a class for an expanded clone.

d_gene: .; abundance: few; v_gene: TRBV2; j_gene: TRBJ2-3; CDR3nt: TGTGCCAGCAGTGTCCTCGGCGGGGGCACAGATACGCAGTATTTT; CDR3aa: CASSVLGGGTDTQYF
d_gene: .; abundance: few; v_gene: TRBV11-2; j_gene: TRBJ2-7; CDR3nt: TGTGCCAGCAGCTTAGAGAGACAGGTGTGGGAGCAGTACTTC; CDR3aa: CASSLERQVWEQYF
d_gene: .; abundance: .; v_gene: TRBV4-1; j_gene: TRBJ2-1; CDR3nt: TGCGCCAGCAGCCAAGAAAGGGGACGGTACAATGAGCAGTTCTTC; CDR3aa: CASSQERGRYNEQFF
d_gene: .; abundance: .; v_gene: TRBV29-1; j_gene: TRBJ1-1; CDR3nt: TGCAGCGTGCCGGGGGAATATATCACTGAAGCTTTCTTT; CDR3aa: CSVPGEYITEAFF
d_gene: .; abundance: few; v_gene: TRBV12-3/TRBV12-4; j_gene: TRBJ1-4; CDR3nt: TGTGCCAGCAGTTCCCTCGCGGCGGCCGGTGAAAAACTGTTTTTT; CDR3aa: CASSSLAAAGEKLFF
d_gene: .; abundance: .; v_gene: TRBV6-2/TRBV6-3; j_gene: TRBJ1-1; CDR3nt: TGTGCCAGCATTGGGCAGGGGAATTTCGTCTCCGAAGCTTTCTTT; CDR3aa: CASIGQGNFVSEAFF
d_gene: TRBD2; abundance: few; v_gene: TRBV14; j_gene: TRBJ2-7; CDR3nt: TGTGCCAGCAGCCAACGGGTAGCGGGGGGGCACTACGAGCAGTACTTC; CDR3aa: CASSQRVAGGHYEQYF
d_gene: .; abundance: once; v_gene: TRBV25-1; j_gene: TRBJ2-1; CDR3nt: TGTGCCAGCACCCCCGGAGAGTACTCTAAGCAGTTCTTC; CDR3aa: CASTPGEYSKQFF
d_gene: .; abundance: .; v_gene: TRBV6-5; j_gene: TRBJ2-7; CDR3nt: TGTGCCAGCAGTTATGATAGGGGGGAATGGGAATTC; CDR3aa: CASSYDRGEWEF
d_gene: .; abundance: .; v_gene: TRBV7-2; j_gene: TRBJ2-7; CDR3nt: TGTGCCAGCAGCTTAATGAGGGACCTCTACGAGCAGTACTTC; CDR3aa: CASSLMRDLYEQYF